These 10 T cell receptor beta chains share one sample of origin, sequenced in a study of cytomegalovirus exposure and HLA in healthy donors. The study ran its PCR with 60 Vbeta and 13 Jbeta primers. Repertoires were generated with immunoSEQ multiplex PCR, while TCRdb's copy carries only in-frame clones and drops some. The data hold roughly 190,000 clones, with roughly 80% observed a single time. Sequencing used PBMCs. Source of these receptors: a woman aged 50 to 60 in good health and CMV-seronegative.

The CDR3 bases are TGTGCCAGCAGTCCAACTACCCTAAGGGACAGGTTGTCCTACGAGCAGTACTTC. Its translation is CASSPTTLRDRLSYEQYF. This chain uses TRBV27 with TRBJ2-7; 8 positions match TRBD1. This CDR3 contains 18 residues. J gave up 1 base and V 5 bases, and 16 bases lay outside the gene matches. Per germline, CDR1 MNHEY and CDR2 SMNVEV (reference sequence).

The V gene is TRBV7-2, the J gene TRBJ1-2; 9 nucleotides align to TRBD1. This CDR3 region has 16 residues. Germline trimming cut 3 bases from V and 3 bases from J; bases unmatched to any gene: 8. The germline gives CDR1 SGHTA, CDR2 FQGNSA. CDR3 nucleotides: TGTGCCAGCAGCTTGTCCCCTACAGGGGGCGACTATGGCTACACCTTC. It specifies CASSLSPTGGDYGYTF.

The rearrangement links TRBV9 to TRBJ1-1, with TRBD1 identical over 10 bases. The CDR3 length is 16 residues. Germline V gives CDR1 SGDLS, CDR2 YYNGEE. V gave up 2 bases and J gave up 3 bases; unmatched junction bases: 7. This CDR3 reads CASSVLTGGHHTEAFF. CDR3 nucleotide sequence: TGTGCCAGCAGCGTTCTGACAGGGGGCCACCACACTGAAGCTTTCTTT.

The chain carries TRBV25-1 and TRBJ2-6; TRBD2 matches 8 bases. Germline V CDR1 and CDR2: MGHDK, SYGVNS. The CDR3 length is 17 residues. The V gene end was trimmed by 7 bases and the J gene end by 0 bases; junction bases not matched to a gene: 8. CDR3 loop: CASTRTSSYSGANVLTF. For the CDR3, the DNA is TGTGCCAGCACCCGGACTAGCAGTTACTCTGGGGCCAACGTCCTGACTTTC.

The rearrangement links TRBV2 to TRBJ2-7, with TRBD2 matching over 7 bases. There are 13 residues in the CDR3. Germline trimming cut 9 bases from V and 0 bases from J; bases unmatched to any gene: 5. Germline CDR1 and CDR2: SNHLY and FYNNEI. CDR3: CARTSPNSYEQYF. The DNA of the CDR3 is TGTGCCAGGACTAGCCCTAACTCCTACGAGCAGTACTTC.

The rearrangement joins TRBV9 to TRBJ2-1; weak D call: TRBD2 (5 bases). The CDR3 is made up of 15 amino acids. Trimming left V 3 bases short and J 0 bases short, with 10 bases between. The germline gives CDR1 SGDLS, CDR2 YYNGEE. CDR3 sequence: CASSAKRGSYNEQFF. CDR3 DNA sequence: TGTGCCAGCAGCGCCAAACGGGGCTCCTACAATGAGCAGTTCTTC.

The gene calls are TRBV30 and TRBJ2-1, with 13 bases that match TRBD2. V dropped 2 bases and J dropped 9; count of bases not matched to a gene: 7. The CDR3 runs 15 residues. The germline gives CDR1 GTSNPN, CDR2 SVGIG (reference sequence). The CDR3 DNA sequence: TGTGCCTGGAGTCCCGGACTAGCGGGAGTCAGTGAGCAGTTCTTC. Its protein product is CAWSPGLAGVSEQFF. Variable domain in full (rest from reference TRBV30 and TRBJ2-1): SQTIHQWPATLVQPVGSPLSLECTVEGTSNPNLYWYRQAAGRGLQLLFYSVGIGQISSEVPQNLSASRPQDRQFILSSKKLLLSDSGFYLCAWSPGLAGVSEQFFGPGTRLTVL.

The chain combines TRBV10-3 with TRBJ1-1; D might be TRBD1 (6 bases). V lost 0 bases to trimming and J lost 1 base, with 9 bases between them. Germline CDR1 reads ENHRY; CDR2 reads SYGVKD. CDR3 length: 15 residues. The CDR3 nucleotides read TGTGCCATCAGTGAGTCGGGACATTCGAACACTGAAGCTTTCTTT. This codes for CAISESGHSNTEAFF.

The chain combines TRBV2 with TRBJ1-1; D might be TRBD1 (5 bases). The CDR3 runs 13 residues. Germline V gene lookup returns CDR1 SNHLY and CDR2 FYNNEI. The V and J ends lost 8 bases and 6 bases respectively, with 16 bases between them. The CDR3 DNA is TGTGCCAGCTTGAATTGGGGCATCGCTGAAGCTTTCTTT. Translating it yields CASLNWGIAEAFF.

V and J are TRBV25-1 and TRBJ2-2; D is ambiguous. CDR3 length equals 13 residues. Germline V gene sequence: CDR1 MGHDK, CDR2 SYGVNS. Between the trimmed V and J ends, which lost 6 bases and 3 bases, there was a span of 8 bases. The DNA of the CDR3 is TGTGCCAGCAGGAGAGATTACACCGGGGAGCTGTTTTTT. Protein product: CASRRDYTGELFF.